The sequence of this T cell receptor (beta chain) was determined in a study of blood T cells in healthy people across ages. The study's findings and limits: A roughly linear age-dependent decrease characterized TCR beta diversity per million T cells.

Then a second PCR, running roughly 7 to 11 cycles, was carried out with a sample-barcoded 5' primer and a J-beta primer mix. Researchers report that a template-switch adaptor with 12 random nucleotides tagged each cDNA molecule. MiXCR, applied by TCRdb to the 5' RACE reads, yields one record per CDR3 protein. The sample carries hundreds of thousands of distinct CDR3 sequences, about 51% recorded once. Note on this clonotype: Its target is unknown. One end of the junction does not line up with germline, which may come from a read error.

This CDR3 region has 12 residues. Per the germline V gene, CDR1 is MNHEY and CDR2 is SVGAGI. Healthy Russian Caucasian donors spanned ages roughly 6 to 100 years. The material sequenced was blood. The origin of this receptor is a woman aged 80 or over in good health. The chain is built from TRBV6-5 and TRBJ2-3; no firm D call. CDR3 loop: CASRGSTDTRYF. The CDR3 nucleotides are TGTGCCAGCAGAGGAAGCACAGATACGCGGTATTTT.